This T cell receptor (beta chain) was obtained from a study of regulatory T cells. At testing, patients were 2 to 39 years old, with reduced naive and increased memory T-cell proportions. Study-level results: Patient repertoires had restricted TRB V-J pairs and skewed V and J usage, most in Tregs.

About this clone: The antigen is not known.

The PCR used 52 TRBV and 13 TRBJ primers. Clones were read by immunoSEQ multiplex PCR, and TCRdb kept only the in-frame ones, dropping some. This table holds approximately 20,000 clones, roughly 93% found once. Sequences were obtained from CD8+ T cells sorted from blood. The TCR was taken from a child younger than 10 with CD3G deficiency.

CDR3 sequence (DNA): TGTGCCAGCAGTTTACGAGCCAGCGGGGCCCTCTCCTACAATGAGCAGTTCTTC. Translated: CASSLRASGALSYNEQFF. The rearrangement uses TRBV28 and TRBJ2-1; 7 bases agree with TRBD2. The ends lost 2 bases at V and 0 bases at J; junction bases unmatched: 10. CDR3 length: 18 residues. Germline CDR1 is MDHEN and CDR2 is SYDVKM.